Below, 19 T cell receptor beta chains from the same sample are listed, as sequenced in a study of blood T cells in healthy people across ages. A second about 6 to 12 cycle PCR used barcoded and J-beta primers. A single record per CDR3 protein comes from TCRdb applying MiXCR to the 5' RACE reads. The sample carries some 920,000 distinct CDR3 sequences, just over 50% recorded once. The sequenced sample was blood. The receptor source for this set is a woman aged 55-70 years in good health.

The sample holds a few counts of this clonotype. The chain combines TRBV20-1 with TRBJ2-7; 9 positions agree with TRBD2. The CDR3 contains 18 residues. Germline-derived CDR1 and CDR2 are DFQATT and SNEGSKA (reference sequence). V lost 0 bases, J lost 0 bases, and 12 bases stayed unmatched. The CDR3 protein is CSARDLLAGVVYSYEQYF. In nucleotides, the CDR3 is TGCAGTGCTAGAGACCTCTTAGCGGGAGTTGTCTACTCCTACGAGCAGTACTTC.

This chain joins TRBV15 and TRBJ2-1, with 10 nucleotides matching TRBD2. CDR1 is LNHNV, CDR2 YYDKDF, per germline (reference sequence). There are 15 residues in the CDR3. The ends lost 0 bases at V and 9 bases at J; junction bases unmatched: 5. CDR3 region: CATSRDGASGSEQFF. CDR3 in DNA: TGTGCCACCAGCAGAGATGGGGCTAGCGGGAGTGAGCAGTTCTTC.

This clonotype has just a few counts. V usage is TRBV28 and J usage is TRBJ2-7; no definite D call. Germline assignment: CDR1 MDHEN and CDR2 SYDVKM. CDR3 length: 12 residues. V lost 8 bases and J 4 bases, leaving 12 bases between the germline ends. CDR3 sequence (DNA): TGTGCCAGCCTTGCAGGTCGGTACGAGCAGTACTTC. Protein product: CASLAGRYEQYF.

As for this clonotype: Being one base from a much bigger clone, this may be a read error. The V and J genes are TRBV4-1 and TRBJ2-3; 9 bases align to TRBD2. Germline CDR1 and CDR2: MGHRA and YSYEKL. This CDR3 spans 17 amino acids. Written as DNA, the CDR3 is TGCGCCGGCAGCCTCTTGTATAGGGCGGGGGGGGCAGATACGCAGTATTTT. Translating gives CAGSLLYRAGGADTQYF.

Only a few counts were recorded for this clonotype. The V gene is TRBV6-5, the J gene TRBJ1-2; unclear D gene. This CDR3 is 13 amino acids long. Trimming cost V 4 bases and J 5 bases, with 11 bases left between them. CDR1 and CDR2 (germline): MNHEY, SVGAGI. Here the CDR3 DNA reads TGTGCCAGCAGTTCGATCAGCGTTTATGGCTACACCTTC. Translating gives CASSSISVYGYTF.

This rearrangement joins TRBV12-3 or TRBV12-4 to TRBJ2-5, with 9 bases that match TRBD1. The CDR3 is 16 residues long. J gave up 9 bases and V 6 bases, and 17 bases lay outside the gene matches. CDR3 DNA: TGTGCCAGCAGAGAATCGGGGACAGGGCCTGCGAAGGCCCAGTACTTC. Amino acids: CASRESGTGPAKAQYF.

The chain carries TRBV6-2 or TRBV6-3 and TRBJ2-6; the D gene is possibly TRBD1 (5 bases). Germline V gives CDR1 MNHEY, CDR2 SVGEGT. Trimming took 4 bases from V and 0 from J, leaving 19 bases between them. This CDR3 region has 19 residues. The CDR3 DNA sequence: TGTGCCAGCAGTTTGTGGGGTTCAGGGTTCTTCTCTGGGGCCAACGTCCTGACTTTC. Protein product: CASSLWGSGFFSGANVLTF.

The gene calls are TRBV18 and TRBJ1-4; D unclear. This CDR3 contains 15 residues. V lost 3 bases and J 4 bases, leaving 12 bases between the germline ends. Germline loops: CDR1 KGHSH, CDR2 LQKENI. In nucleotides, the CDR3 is TGTGCCAGCTCACCGCGGTCCGTTATTAATGAAAAACTGTTTTTT. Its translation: CASSPRSVINEKLFF.

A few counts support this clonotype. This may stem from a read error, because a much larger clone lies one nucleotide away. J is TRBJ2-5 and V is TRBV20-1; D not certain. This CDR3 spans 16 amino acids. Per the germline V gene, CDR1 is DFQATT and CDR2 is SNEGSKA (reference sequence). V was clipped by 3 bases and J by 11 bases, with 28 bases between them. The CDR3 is CSARPTLVFSYNEQYF. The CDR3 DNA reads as TGCAGTGCTAGGCCTACGCTAGTCTTCTCCTACAATGAGCAGTACTTC.

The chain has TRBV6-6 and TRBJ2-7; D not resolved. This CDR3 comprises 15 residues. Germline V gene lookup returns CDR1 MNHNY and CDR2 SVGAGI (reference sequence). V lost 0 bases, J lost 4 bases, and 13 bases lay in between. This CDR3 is CASSYSFSYKYEQYF. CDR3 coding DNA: TGTGCCAGCAGTTACTCCTTTAGTTATAAGTACGAGCAGTACTTC.

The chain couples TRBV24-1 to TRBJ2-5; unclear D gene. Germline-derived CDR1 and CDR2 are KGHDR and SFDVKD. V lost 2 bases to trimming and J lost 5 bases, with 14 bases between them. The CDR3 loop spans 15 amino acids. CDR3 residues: CATSDSGRSEETQYF. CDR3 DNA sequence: TGTGCCACCAGTGATTCGGGCAGGTCGGAGGAGACCCAGTACTTC.

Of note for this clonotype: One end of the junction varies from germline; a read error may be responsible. The CDR3 DNA reads TGTGCCAGCCGCGTAGATGAGATTGGGTATGGCTACACCTTC. This gives the protein CASRVDEIGYGYTF. The chain joins TRBV9 to TRBJ1-2; D is undetermined. CDR3 length equals 14 residues. The germline V gene encodes CDR1 SGDLS and CDR2 YYNGEE.

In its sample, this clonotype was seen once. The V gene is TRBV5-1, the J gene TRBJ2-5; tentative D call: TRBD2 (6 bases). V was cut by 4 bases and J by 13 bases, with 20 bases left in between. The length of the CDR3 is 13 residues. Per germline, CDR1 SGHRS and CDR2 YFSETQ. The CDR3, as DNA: TGCGCCAGCAGCCCGTCGGGACTCAACGAGCGGTACTTC. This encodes CASSPSGLNERYF.

The CDR3 protein is CASSPPGRETQYF. The CDR3 DNA follows: TGTGCCAGCTCACCACCGGGGCGGGAGACCCAGTACTTC. This chain connects TRBV18 to TRBJ2-5; TRBD1 might be the D (5 bases). The germline CDR1 and CDR2 sequences are KGHSH and LQKENI. CDR3 size: 13 residues. Trimming shortened V by 0 bases and J by 5 bases, and 7 bases separated the two germline ends.

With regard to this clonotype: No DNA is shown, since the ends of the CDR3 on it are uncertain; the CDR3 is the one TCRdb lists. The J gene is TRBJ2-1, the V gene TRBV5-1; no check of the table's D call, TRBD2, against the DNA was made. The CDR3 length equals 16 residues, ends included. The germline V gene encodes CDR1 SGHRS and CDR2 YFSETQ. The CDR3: CASSFAGGSSYNEQSF.

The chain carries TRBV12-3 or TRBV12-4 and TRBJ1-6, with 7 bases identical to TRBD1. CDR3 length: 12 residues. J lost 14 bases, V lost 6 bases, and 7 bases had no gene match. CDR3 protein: CASRPGGSALHF. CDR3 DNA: TGTGCCAGCAGACCAGGGGGGTCAGCCCTCCACTTT.

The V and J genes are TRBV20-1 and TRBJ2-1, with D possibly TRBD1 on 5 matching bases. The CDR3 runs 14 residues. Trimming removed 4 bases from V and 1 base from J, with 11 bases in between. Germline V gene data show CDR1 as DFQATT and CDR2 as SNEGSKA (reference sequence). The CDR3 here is CSATGPGSYNEQFF. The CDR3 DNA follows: TGCAGTGCTACCGGGCCAGGGTCCTACAATGAGCAGTTCTTC.

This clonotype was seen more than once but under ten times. The CDR3 loop reads CSVEDRVVTEQFF. For the CDR3, the DNA is TGCAGCGTTGAAGATCGGGTGGTCACTGAGCAGTTCTTC. The J gene is TRBJ2-1, the V gene TRBV29-1, with D unclear. Germline V gives CDR1 SQVTM, CDR2 ANQGSEA. V was trimmed by 0 bases and J by 9 bases, leaving 12 bases between them. The CDR3 is made up of 13 amino acids.

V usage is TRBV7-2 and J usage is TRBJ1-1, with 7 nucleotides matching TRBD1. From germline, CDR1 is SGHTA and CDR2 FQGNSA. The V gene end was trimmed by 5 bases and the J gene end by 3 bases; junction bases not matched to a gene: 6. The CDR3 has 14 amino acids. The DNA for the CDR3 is TGTGCCAGCAGCCGACAGGGACGGGACACTGAAGCTTTCTTT. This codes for CASSRQGRDTEAFF.